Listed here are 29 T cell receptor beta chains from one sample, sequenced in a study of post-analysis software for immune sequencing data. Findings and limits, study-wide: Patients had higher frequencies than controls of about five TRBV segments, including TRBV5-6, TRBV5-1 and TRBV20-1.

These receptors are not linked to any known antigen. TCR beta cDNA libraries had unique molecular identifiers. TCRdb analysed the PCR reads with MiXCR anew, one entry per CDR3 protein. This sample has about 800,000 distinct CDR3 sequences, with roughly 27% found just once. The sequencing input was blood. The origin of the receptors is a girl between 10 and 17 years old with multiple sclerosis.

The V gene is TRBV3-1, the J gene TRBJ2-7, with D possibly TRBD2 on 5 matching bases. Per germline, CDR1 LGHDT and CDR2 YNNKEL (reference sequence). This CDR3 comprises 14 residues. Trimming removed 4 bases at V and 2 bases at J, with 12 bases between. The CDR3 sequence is CASSPGLGTYEQYF. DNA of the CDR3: TGTGCCAGCAGCCCCGGACTGGGAACCTACGAGCAGTACTTC.

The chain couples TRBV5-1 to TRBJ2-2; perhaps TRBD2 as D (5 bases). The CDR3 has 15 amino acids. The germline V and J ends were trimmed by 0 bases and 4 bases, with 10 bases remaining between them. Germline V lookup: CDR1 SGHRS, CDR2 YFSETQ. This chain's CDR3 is CASSLGRPTTGELFF. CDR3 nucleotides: TGCGCCAGCAGCTTGGGGAGGCCGACCACCGGGGAGCTGTTTTTT.

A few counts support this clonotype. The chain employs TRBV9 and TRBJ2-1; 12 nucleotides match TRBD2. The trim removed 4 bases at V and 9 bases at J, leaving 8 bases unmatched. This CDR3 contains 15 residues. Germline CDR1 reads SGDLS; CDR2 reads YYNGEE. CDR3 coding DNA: TGTGCCAGCAGCCCCGTCCTAGCGGGAGGGGGTGAGCAGTTCTTC. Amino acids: CASSPVLAGGGEQFF.

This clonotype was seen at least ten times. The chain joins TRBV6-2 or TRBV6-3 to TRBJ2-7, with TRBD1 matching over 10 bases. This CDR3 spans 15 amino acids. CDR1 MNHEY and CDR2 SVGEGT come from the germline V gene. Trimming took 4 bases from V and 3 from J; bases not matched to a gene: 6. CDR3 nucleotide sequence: TGTGCCAGCAGTTCCCGGGACAGGGGATTCTACGAGCAGTACTTC. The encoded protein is CASSSRDRGFYEQYF.

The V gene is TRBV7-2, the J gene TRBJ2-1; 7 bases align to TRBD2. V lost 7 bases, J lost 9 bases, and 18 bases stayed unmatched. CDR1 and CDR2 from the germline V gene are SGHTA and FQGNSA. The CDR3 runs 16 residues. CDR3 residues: CASTRQIGGGRIEQFF. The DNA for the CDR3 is TGTGCCAGCACCCGACAAATCGGCGGGGGTAGAATTGAGCAGTTCTTC.

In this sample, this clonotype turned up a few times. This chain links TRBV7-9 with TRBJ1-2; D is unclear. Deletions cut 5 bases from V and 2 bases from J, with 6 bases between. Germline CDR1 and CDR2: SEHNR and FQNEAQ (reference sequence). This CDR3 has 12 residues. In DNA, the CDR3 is TGTGCCAGCAGCGCCAGCAACTATGGCTACACCTTC. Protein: CASSASNYGYTF.

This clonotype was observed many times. Here the CDR3 DNA reads TGCAGCGTTCGAACAGGGGGCGCTAGGCGTTATGGCTACACCTTC. This gives the protein CSVRTGGARRYGYTF. The chain joins TRBV29-1 to TRBJ1-2; TRBD1 matches 9 bases. The germline gives CDR1 SQVTM, CDR2 ANQGSEA. The ends lost 5 bases at V and 5 bases at J; junction bases unmatched: 12. This CDR3 is 15 amino acids long.

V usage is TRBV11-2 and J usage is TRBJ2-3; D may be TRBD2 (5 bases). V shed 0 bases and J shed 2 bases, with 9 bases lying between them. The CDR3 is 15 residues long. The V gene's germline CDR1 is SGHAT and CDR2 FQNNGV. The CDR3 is CASSLDERDTDTQYF. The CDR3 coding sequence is TGTGCCAGCAGCTTAGATGAGAGGGACACAGATACGCAGTATTTT.

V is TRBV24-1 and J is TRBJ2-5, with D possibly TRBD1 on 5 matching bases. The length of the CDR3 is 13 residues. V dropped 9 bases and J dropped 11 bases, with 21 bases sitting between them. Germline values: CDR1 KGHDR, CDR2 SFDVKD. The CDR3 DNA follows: TGTGCCACCGCCCAAGGGCCACCAGGGTTGCAGTACTTC. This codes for CATAQGPPGLQYF.

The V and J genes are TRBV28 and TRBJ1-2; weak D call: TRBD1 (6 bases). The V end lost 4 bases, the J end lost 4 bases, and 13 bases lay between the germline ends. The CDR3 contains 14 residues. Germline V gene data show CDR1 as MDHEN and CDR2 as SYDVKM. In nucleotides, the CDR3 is TGTGCCAGCAGTTCACCGGACAGACTCTATGGCTACACCTTC. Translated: CASSSPDRLYGYTF.

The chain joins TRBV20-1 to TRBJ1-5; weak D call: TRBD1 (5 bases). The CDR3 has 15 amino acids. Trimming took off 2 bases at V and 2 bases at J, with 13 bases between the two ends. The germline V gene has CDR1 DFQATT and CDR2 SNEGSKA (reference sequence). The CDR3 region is CSARIIGGGNQPQHF. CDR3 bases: TGCAGTGCTAGAATAATCGGGGGTGGCAATCAGCCCCAGCATTTT.

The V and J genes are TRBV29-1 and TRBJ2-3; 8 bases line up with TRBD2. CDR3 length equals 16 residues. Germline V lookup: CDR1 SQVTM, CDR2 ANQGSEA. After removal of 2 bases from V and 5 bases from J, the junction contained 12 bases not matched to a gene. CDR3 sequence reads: CSVERPRRAGVDTQYF. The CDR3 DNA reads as TGCAGCGTTGAACGCCCTCGGCGAGCGGGAGTAGATACGCAGTATTTT.

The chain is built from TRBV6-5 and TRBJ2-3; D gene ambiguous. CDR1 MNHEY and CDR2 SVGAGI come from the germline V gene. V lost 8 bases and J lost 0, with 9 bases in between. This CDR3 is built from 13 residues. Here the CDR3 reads CASGSVSTDTQYF. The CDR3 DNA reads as TGTGCCAGCGGCTCAGTGAGCACAGATACGCAGTATTTT.

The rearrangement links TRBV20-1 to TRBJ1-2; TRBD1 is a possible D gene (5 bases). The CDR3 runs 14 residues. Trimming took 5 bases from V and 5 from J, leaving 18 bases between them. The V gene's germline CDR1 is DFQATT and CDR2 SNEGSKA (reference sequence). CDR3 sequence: CSAPPAGLAYGYTF. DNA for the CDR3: TGCAGTGCTCCGCCGGCGGGACTCGCTTATGGCTACACCTTC.

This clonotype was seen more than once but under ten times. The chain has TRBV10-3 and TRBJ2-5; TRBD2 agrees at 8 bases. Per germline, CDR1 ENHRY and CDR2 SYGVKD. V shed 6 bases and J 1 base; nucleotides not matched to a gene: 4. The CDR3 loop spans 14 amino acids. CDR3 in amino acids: CAISAGGIQETQYF. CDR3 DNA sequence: TGTGCCATCAGCGCGGGGGGCATCCAAGAGACCCAGTACTTC.

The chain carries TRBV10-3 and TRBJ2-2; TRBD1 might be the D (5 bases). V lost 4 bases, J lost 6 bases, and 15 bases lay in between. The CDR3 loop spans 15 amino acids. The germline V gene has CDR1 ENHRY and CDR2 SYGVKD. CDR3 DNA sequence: TGTGCCATCAGTGGGGGTCTGGGCAGGGCCGGGGAGCTGTTTTTT. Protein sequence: CAISGGLGRAGELFF.

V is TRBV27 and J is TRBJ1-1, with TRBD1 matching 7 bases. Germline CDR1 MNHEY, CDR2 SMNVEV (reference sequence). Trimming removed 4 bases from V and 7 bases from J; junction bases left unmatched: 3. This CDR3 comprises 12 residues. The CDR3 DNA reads TGTGCCAGCAGTTCAGGACAGGATGAAGCTTTCTTT. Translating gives CASSSGQDEAFF.

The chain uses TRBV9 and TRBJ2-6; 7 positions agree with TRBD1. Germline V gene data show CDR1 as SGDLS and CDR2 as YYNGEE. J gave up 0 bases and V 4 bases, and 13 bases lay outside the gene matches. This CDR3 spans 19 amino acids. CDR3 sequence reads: CASSPGTGALISGANVLTF. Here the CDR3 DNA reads TGTGCCAGCAGCCCGGGAACAGGGGCCCTAATCTCTGGGGCCAACGTCCTGACTTTC. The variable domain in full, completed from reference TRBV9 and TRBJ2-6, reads DSGVTQTPKHLITATGQRVTLRCSPRSGDLSVYWYQQSLDQGLQFLIQYYNGEERAKGNILERFSAQQFPDLHSELNLSSLELGDSALYFCASSPGTGALISGANVLTFGAGSRLTVL.

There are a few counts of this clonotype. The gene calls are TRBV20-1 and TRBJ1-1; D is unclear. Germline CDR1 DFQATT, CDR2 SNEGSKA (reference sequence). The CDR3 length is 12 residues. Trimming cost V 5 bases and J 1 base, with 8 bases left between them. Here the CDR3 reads CSAEEANTEAFF. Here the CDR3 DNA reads TGCAGTGCTGAAGAAGCGAACACTGAAGCTTTCTTT.

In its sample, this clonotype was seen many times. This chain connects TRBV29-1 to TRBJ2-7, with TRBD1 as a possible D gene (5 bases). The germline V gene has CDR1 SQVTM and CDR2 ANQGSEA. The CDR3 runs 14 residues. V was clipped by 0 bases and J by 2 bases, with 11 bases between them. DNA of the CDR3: TGCAGCGTTGAAGATACGGACAACACCTACGAGCAGTACTTC. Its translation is CSVEDTDNTYEQYF.

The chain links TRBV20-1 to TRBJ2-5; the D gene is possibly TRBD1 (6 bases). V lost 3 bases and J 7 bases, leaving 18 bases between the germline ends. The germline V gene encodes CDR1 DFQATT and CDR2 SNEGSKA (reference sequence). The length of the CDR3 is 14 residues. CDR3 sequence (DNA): TGCAGTGCTAGTTTACGCGGTGAAGGGGGGACCCAGTACTTC. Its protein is CSASLRGEGGTQYF.

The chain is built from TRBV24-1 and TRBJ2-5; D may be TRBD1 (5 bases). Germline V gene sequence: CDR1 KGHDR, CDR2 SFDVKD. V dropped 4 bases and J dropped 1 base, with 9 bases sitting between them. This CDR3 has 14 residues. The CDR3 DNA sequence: TGTGCCACCAGTGAAACAGGACCCCAAGAGACCCAGTACTTC. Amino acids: CATSETGPQETQYF.

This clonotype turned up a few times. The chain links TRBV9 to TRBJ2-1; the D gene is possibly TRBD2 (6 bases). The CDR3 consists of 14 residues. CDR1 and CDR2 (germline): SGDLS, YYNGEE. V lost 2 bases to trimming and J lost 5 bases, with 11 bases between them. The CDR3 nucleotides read TGTGCCAGCAGCGTTAGCGGACGGGACAATGAGCAGTTCTTC. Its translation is CASSVSGRDNEQFF.

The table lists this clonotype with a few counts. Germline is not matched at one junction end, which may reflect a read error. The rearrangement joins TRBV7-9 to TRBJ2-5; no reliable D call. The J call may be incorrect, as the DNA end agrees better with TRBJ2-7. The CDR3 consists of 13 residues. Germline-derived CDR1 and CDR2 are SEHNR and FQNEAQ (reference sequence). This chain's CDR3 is CTSSPLVGYEQYF. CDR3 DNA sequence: TGTACCAGCAGCCCCTTGGTGGGTTACGAGCAGTACTTC.

CDR3 in amino acids: CASIPTLGEQYF. The DNA for the CDR3 is TGTGCCAGCATCCCGACCCTGGGCGAGCAGTACTTC. V usage is TRBV2 and J usage is TRBJ2-7; D call uncertain. The V end lost 7 bases, the J end lost 6 bases, and 13 bases lay between the germline ends. CDR3 length: 12 residues. Germline V gives CDR1 SNHLY, CDR2 FYNNEI.

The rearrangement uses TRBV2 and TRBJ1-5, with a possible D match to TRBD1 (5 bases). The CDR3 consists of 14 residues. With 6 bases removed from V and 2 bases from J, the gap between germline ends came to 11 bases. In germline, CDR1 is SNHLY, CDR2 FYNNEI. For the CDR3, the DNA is TGTGCCAGCAGCTGGTCGGGGCGCAATCAGCCCCAGCATTTT. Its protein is CASSWSGRNQPQHF.

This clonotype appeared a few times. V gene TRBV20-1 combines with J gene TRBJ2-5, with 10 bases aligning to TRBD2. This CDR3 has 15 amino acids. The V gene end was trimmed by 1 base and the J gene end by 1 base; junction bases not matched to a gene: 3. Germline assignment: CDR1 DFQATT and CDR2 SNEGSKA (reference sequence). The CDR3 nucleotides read TGCAGTGCTAGAGGGCGACTAGCGGGCCAAGAGACCCAGTACTTC. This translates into CSARGRLAGQETQYF.

DNA for the CDR3: TGTGCCAGCAGTGATGCAGGGGGTGGTGGCTACACCTTC. Translating it yields CASSDAGGGGYTF. This chain connects TRBV2 to TRBJ1-2; 7 nucleotides line up with TRBD1. The CDR3 is made up of 13 amino acids. CDR1 SNHLY and CDR2 FYNNEI come from the germline V gene. V was pared by 3 bases and J by 7 bases, with 5 bases of the junction left unmatched.

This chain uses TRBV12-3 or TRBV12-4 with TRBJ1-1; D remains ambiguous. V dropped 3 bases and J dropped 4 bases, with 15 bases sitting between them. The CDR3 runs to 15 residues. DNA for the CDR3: TGTGCCAGCAGTTTTTCCGCAATTAGTACCACTGAAGCTTTCTTT. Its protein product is CASSFSAISTTEAFF.